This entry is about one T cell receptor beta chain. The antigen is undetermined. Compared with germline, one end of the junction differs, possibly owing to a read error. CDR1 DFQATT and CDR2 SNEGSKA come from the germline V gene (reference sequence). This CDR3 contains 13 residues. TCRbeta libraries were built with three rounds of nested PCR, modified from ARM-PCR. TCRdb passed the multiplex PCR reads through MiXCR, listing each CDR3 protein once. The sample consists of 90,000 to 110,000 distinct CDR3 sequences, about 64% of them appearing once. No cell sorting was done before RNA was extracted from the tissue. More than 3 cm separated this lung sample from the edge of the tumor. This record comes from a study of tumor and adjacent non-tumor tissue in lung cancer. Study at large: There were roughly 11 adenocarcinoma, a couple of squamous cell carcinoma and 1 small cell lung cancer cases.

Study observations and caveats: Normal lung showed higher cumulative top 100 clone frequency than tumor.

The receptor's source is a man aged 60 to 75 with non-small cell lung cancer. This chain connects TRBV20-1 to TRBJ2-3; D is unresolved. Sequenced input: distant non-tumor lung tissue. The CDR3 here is CIARSPITDTEYF. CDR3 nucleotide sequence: TGCATTGCTAGGAGTCCGATCACAGATACGGAGTATTTT.